What follows describes a single T cell receptor beta chain. Its antigen specificity is not known. Base qualities were left out, and no much larger clone turns up one base away. The data stem from a study of sequential checkpoint blockade in melanoma (dated by TCRdb to between 2019 and 2020). About the investigation overall: Patients were assigned by 1:1 randomization to either first-line nivolumab followed by ipilimumab (arm A) or ipilimumab followed by nivolumab (arm B). Maintenance nivolumab was given following each of the two trial sequences.

Looking up the germline V gene yields CDR1 SGHDN and CDR2 FVKESK. The CDR3 runs 12 residues from the cysteine to the phenylalanine. The only DNA kept is the CDR3, 36 bases in frame from the first base. Trimming takes 0 bases from V and 7 bases from J, and the germline ends sit 7 bases apart. On the study overall, not on this receptor specifically: The response-prediction model combining TCR metrics and mutation burden needs validation in larger, independent patient cohorts.

The label giving this sample's treatment or condition can be read as: randomized to nivolumab then ipilimumab (arm A) or the reverse (arm B). None of the trial patients had been given prior DNA-damaging chemotherapy. Live CD3+CD8+ cells negative for CD19 and CD56 were sorted from thawed PBMCs on a FACS Aria II flow cytometer. CheckMate 064, a randomized, open-label phase II trial of sequential checkpoint blockade, was the source of the samples, all of which came from patients with melanoma. Peripheral blood mononuclear cells were collected by leukapheresis, purified with Ficoll-Paque, and frozen in human serum with 10% DMSO. Immediately after sorting, the purity of sorted blood CD3+CD8+ cells was verified to be >95%, after which DNA was extracted. The immunoSEQ Assay was used to immunosequence TCRbeta CDR3 regions from genomic DNA. Prior to high-throughput sequencing, genomic DNA was amplified by bias-controlled multiplex PCR. Processing in the source paper ran as follows. To quantify the absolute abundance of each unique TCRbeta CDR3 region, the sequences were collapsed and filtered. Clonality, defined as 1 minus Pielou's evenness, was calculated using only productive rearrangements. A previously published method was used to identify clones with significantly greater frequencies in on-treatment samples than in baseline samples. This is the immuneACCESS table as TCRdb keeps it, with only in-frame sequences that have V and J called. A part of the clones is gone; compared with another copy, unresolved V genes explain less than half, and the rest is unexplained. The V and J calls and clone size come from that table; D and trimming were worked out from the DNA. For this sample the table gives some 5,100 clones, of which over 70% were detected only once. The ten most abundant clones make up 54% of the sample.

This material consisted of CD8+ T cells sorted from blood (inferred from file names), taken from a patient given nivolumab and ipilimumab in sequence. The source is a human patient with melanoma. Some clones in this sample may be carry-over from other donors' samples. The chain links TRBV14 with TRBJ2-7, and TRBD2 may be the D gene, going by 6 matching bases. CDR3 sequence: CASSQEGREQYF. The DNA sequence is as follows: TGTGCCAGCAGCCAAGAAGGGAGGGAGCAGTACTTC.